What follows is one T cell receptor (beta chain) and its context. The sample belongs to a study of blood T cell repertoires in COVID-19. Study overall: Material from acute and convalescent COVID-19 was sourced from the United States, Italy and Spain. Sources were T cells, B-cell-depleted T cells, or PBMCs; the material itself was cDNA or gDNA.

Participant ages covered roughly 18 to 89 years across 25 or so US areas. V trimming: 5 bases; J trimming: 4 bases; junction bases outside the gene matches: 4. The CDR3 covers 13 residues. CDR1 is SEHNR, CDR2 FQNEAQ, per germline (reference sequence). Original methodology: Cell counts per sample came from amplifying reference gene primers. Data came from immunoSEQ multiplex PCR; TCRdb stores just in-frame clones and leaves some out. V and J calls and clone size follow that table, whereas D and trimming were derived from the DNA. The sample records roughly 150,000 clones, about 84% being singletons. This clonotype was sampled from a woman aged 40 to 55 with acute COVID-19. The sequenced sample consisted of PBMCs or T cells enriched from blood (not recorded which). The V and J genes are TRBV7-9 and TRBJ1-2, with 7 positions matching TRBD1. The CDR3 loop is CASSLTGSYGYTF. The CDR3, as DNA: TGTGCCAGCAGCCTGACAGGGTCCTATGGCTACACCTTC.